Presented here are 2 T cell receptor beta chains from one specimen sequenced in a study of CD8+ T cells in alopecia areata. Researchers sorted pooled cutaneous lymph node cells on the basis of CD4, CD8alpha, NKG2D, NKG2ACE and other markers. Sequencing relied on a cDNA template that was reverse transcribed from extracted RNA. Measured with immunoSEQ multiplex PCR; TCRdb has only the in-frame clones, and not every one. The sample has more than 250,000 clones, none seen only once; the top ten hold more than 1%. The sequenced sample was CD4+ T cells sorted from a lymph node. The receptors come from a C3H/HeJ mouse with alopecia areata. This strain has MHC haplotype H2-k.

This clone was found a few times. Gene names denote mouse genes. The read finishes 4 residues shy of the CDR3 end, and the germline J gene is used to complete it. Additional DNA sequences in this sample encode the identical CDR3. The rearrangement links TRBV31 to TRBJ2-3; 10 bases are a match to TRBD2. From germline, CDR1 is GKSSPN and CDR2 SITVG. The V gene end was trimmed by 0 bases and the J gene end by 0 bases; junction bases not matched to a gene: 3. The CDR3 totals 16 residues. The CDR3 loop reads CAWSLGLGASAETLYF. The CDR3 DNA, read in part, is TGTGCCTGGAGTCTAGGACTGGGGGCTAGTGCAGAA.

With regard to this clone: Mouse names are used for the genes. Sequencing ends 4 residues short of the CDR3 end; the germline J gene provides the rest. The genes are TRBV13-2 and TRBJ2-2; 8 bases line up with TRBD2. The CDR3 loop spans 15 amino acids. V trimming: 2 bases; J trimming: 5 bases; junction bases outside the gene matches: 5. In germline, CDR1 is NNHNN, CDR2 SYGAGS (reference sequence). The covered CDR3 bases are TGTGCCAGCGGTGAAGGCTGGGGGGATACCGGG. It specifies CASGEGWGDTG. The entire CDR3 reads CASGEGWGDTGQLYF.